A few counts support the clone carrying this T cell receptor (beta chain). Its antigen is still unknown. The sample is drawn from a study of beta chain features in type 1 diabetes. Background on the study: Examination of sorted cells across all samples involved approximately 100,000,000 cells. Findings of the study overall: Any HLA type influence on TCRB rearrangement was left unresolved here.

Sequencing targeted expressed TCRB transcripts, as all isolated RNA had been reverse transcribed. TCRdb's table, derived via immunoSEQ multiplex PCR, lists solely in-frame clones and lacks some. Among 300,000 to 400,000 clones listed, 8% were seen once. From germline, CDR1 is SGHTA and CDR2 FQGNSA. V lost 1 base, J lost 8 bases, and 14 bases lay in between. CDR3 length: 15 amino acids. The receptor's source is a woman younger than 35 in good health. Sequencing used central memory CD4+ T cells from blood. V gene TRBV7-2 combines with J gene TRBJ1-4, with unresolved D. CDR3 coding DNA: TGTGCCAGCAGCTTAGGCGTCGCGGCGGGGGAAAAACTGTTTTTT. Translating gives CASSLGVAAGEKLFF.